The T cell receptor beta chain described here comes from a study of regulatory T cells in long-lasting Graves disease. Study-wide points: Sharing of public clonotypes was greater in persistent patients (about 3,000) than in new patients (roughly 970).

Time point noted: newly diagnosed GD, antithyroid drugs for less than 3 months. The TCR library was prepared using RNA isolated from PBMCs. Graves' disease diagnosis relied on American Thyroid Association guidelines. As concerns this clonotype: Antigen unknown.

Combining iRepertoire HTBI primers with Arm-PCR of CDR3 regions, the authors built TCR beta libraries. In TCRdb, the multiplex PCR reads were re-called with MiXCR into one record per CDR3 protein. The repertoire holds 400,000 to 500,000 distinct CDR3 sequences, with about 17% as singletons. V was cut by 4 bases and J by 3 bases, with 19 bases left in between. CDR3 length: 16 amino acids. Looked up from germline, CDR1 is MNHEY and CDR2 is SMNVEV (reference sequence). This sample was shared with a second study, whose subject was T cells in Graves' hyperthyroidism and ophthalmopathy. This second report adds: A model using 13 V-J features told ophthalmopathy apart from stable hyperthyroidism.

The chain uses TRBV27 and TRBJ2-7; a possible D gene is TRBD2 (5 bases). The origin of this receptor is a woman aged 18-30 years with Graves disease. The material sequenced was peripheral blood mononuclear cells (PBMCs), taken at new diagnosis, from a patient treated with antithyroid drugs. CDR3 DNA sequence: TGTGCCAGCAGTTCCCAAGACCTTGTGGGGAGCTACGAGCAGTACTTC. It encodes CASSSQDLVGSYEQYF.